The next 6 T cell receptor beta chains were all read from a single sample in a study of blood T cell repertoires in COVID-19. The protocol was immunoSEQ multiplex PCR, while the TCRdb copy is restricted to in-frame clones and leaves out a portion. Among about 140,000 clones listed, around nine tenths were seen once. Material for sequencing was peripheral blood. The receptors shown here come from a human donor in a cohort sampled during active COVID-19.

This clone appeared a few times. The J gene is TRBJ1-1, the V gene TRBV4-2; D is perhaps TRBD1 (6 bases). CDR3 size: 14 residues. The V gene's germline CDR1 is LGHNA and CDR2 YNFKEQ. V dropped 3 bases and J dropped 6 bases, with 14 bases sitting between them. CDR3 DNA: TGTGCCAGCAGCCAGGGGGCAGCGAGCGCTGAAGCTTTCTTT. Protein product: CASSQGAASAEAFF.

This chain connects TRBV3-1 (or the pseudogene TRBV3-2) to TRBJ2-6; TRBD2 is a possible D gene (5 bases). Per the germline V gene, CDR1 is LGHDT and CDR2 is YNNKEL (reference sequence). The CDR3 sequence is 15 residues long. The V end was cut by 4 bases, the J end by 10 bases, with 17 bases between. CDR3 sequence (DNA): TGTGCCAGCAGCCTCCAAGGTCCCGGGGTAAACGTCCTGACTTTC. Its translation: CASSLQGPGVNVLTF.

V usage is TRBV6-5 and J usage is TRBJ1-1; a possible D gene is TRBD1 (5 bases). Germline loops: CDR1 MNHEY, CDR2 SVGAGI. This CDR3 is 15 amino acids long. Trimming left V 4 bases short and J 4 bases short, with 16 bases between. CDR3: CASSSPRDFGTEAFF. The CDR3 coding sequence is TGTGCCAGCAGTTCACCTCGGGACTTTGGCACTGAAGCTTTCTTT.

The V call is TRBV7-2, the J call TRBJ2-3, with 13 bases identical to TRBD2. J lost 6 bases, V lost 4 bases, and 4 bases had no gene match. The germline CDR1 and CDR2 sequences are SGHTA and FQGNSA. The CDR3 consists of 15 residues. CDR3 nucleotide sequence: TGTGCCAGCAGCTCACTAGCGGGGGGGACCGATACGCAGTATTTT. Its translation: CASSSLAGGTDTQYF. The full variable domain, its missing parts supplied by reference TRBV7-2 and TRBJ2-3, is GAGVSQSPSNKVTEKGKDVELRCDPISGHTALYWYRQSLGQGLEFLIYFQGNSAPDKSGLPSDRFSAERTGGSVSTLTIQRTQQEDSAVYLCASSSLAGGTDTQYFGPGTRLTVL.

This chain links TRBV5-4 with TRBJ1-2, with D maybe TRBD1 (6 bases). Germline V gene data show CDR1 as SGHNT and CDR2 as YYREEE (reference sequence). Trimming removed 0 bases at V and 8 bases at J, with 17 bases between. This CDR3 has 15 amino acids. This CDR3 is CASSLVATGGEGYTF. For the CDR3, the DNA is TGTGCCAGCAGCTTGGTTGCGACAGGTGGCGAGGGCTACACCTTC.

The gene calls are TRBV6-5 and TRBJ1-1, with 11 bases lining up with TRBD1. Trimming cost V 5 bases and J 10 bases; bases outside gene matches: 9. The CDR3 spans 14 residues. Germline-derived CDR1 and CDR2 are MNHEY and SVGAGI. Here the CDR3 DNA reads TGTGCCAGCAGTCCCGGACAGGGGGCAGGGGTAGCTTTCTTT. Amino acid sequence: CASSPGQGAGVAFF.